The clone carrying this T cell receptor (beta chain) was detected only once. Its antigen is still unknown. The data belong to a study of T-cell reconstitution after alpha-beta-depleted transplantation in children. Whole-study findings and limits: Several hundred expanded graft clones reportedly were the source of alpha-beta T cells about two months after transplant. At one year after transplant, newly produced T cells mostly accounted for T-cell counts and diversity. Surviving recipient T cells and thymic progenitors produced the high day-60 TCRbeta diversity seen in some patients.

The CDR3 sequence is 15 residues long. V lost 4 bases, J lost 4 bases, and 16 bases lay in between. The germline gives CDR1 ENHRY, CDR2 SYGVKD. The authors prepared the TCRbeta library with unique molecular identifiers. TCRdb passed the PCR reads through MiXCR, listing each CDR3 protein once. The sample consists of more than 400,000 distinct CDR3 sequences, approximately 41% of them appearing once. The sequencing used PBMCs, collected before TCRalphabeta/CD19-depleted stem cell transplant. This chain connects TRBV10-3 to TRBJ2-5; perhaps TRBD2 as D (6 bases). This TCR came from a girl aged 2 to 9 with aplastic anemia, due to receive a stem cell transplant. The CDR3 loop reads CAISGSTRKAETQYF. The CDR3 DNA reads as TGTGCCATCAGTGGTTCGACTAGAAAAGCAGAGACCCAGTACTTC.